This T cell receptor (beta chain) emerged from a study of CD8+CD57+ T cells in acquired aplastic anemia (dated by TCRdb to the late 2010s). In the study overall: On average, sorted CD4+ and CD8+ cells yielded around 3.5 ug of extracted DNA, with a range of about 0.18 to 27.4 ug. CD8+CD57+ expansion was defined as a frequency above the mean frequency observed in healthy subjects.

Patients chosen for sequencing had shown expansion of CD8+CD57+ cells by flow cytometry. Every patient had a diagnosis of severe acquired aplastic anemia based on International Study of Aplastic Anemia and Agranulocytosis and Camitta criteria. No patient had received any therapy when blood was sampled. In this study, sorted CD4+ and CD8+ T cells from the blood of healthy subjects and of severe aplastic anemia patients had their TCR repertoires deep-sequenced. Patients were enrolled in the USA under clinicaltrials.gov protocols 00001620, 01623167, 00001397, 00071045, 00081523 and 00961064. Ficoll-Paque density gradient centrifugation was used to isolate peripheral blood mononuclear cells. Before DNA was extracted, CD4+ and CD8+ T cells were sorted using either FACS or magnetic beads. Comments on this clonotype: Its antigen is still unknown. The sample holds no much larger clone one base away, and base qualities are not on file.

The investigation overall reported the following: Patients and healthy controls showed no significant difference in CD8+ Simpson's diversity (P=0.060). Around 28 CD8+ CDR3 sequences were found to be shared between patients and controls, but these sequences appeared to be highly expressed in patients and within the immunodominant clones of the patients.

CDR1 and CDR2 were assigned from the germline V gene as SGHTA and FQGNSA. Germline trimming amounts to 5 bases on V and 3 bases on J, with 10 as the count of junction bases outside the gene matches. The CDR3 starts with the cysteine, ends with the phenylalanine, and has 15 residues. Solely the CDR3 DNA is kept, with 45 bases framed from the first base. Genomic DNA was used as template for profiling of TCR beta VDJ combinations and CDR3 sequences. TCR repertoire sequencing was run on an Illumina HiSeq 2000. The original methods were these. Repertoire assessment relied on Simpson's diversity index, CDR3 size and DJ length profiles, and TRBV/TRBJ rearrangement plots. The most abundant DNA sequence in the deep sequencing data was taken as the immunodominant clone. CDR3 amino acid sequences were checked for sharing between subjects and were compared against published repertoires and the VDJdb database. TCRdb took the public reads, trimmed them with fastp at Q25, ran MiXCR for clone calling and kept in-frame beta chains. Merged by CDR3 protein, the rows form single entries marked with the most common genes and DNA. The V and J calls were not made by the authors but by TCRdb's processing. Counted in this sample were 200,000 to 250,000 distinct CDR3 sequences; 55% to 65% of them appeared once. The ten largest make up around three fifths of the sample.

The chain was built from TRBV7-2 and TRBJ2-7, with 7 bases aligning to TRBD2. The sequence was collected from a human donor with aplastic anemia. Sequencing used sorted CD4+, CD8+, or CD8+CD57+ T cells (not recorded which) from PBMCs. The nucleotide sequence is given as TGTGCCAGCAGCCCTTCTTTTCAGCGGGACTACGAGCAGTACTTC. Its translation reads: CASSPSFQRDYEQYF. Here the CDR3 is joined to the reference TRBV7-2 and TRBJ2-7 genes, and the full variable domain is: GAGVSQSPSNKVTEKGKDVELRCDPISGHTALYWYRQSLGQGLEFLIYFQGNSAPDKSGLPSDRFSAERTGGSVSTLTIQRTQQEDSAVYLCASSPSFQRDYEQYFGPGTRLTVT.